Below, one T cell receptor (beta chain) is given with its context. Per germline, CDR1 KGHSH and CDR2 LQKENI. V was clipped by 0 bases and J by 2 bases; unmatched bases: 9. The CDR3 is 18 residues long. This record comes from a study of blood T cell repertoires in COVID-19. Across the study: COVID-19 samples, acute and convalescent, were from the United States, Italy and Spain. PBMCs, B-cell-depleted T cells, or T cells were the source of the cDNA or gDNA that made up the material.

Clones were sequenced by immunoSEQ multiplex PCR, and TCRdb holds only the in-frame ones, with some missing. The sample shows fewer than 200,000 clones, more than 80% of them seen only once. V is TRBV18 and J is TRBJ2-3, with 9 nucleotides matching TRBD2. The source of this sequence is a woman of 80 years or more with COVID-19, enrolled during active disease. Input material: peripheral blood. The CDR3 region has the DNA TGTGCCAGCTCACCACCCGTGCGGGGGGGCAGTGTCACAGATACGCAGTATTTT. Its translation is CASSPPVRGGSVTDTQYF.